This TCR beta chain was profiled in a study of T cells in Graves' hyperthyroidism and ophthalmopathy. Study-wide results and caveats: Ophthalmopathy was told apart from stable hyperthyroidism by a 13 V-J model. Most thyroid clonotypes with frequency above 0.001 were detected in blood.

From RNA transcripts, TCR beta CDR3 regions were amplified. HTBI primers were used for first-round RT-PCR of the TCR CDR3. TCRdb used MiXCR to reprocess the multiplex PCR reads, holding one entry per CDR3 protein. The sample includes about 640,000 distinct CDR3 sequences, about 15% of them seen just once. In germline, CDR1 is MDHEN, CDR2 SYDVKM. The CDR3 is made up of 15 amino acids. The V gene end was trimmed by 5 bases and the J gene end by 3 bases; junction bases not matched to a gene: 3. This clonotype was seen repeatedly, ten times or more. Its specificity is unknown. Disease duration was under 3 months in the ophthalmopathy patients, who also had a Clinical Activity Score of at least 3 and a NOSPECS grade of at least 4. It was uncontrolled infection, other autoimmune disease, pregnancy or lactation that excluded patients.

The specimen sequenced was blood. The genes are TRBV28 and TRBJ2-2; 10 bases are a match to TRBD2. The source of this sequence is a woman between 45 and 60 years old with Graves' ophthalmopathy. CDR3 amino acids: CASSTGTSDTGELFF. The CDR3 DNA reads TGTGCCAGCAGTACCGGGACTAGCGACACCGGGGAGCTGTTTTTT.